This entry lists 6 T cell receptor beta chains sequenced from one sample in a study of cytotoxic CD8 clonotypes in ibrutinib-treated CLL. Only in-frame clones appear in the TCRdb table, and some are missing; sequencing was by immunoSEQ multiplex PCR. The sample comprises about 140,000 clones, 70% to 85% of which are singletons, and around 30% rests with the top ten. The specimen comprised PBMCs, sampled after 12 months of ibrutinib treatment. These TCRs come from a human donor with chronic lymphocytic leukemia.

As DNA, the CDR3 is TGCGCCAGCAGCCAAGATTGGCTGAGTACCGGGGAGCTGTTTTTT. Translated, it gives CASSQDWLSTGELFF. The chain is built from TRBV4-1 and TRBJ2-2; no clear D gene. The CDR3 runs to 15 residues. The germline V gene has CDR1 MGHRA and CDR2 YSYEKL. Trimming stripped 0 bases from V and 5 bases from J, with 10 bases between.

CDR3 sequence (DNA): TGTGCCAGCAGAGACAGGCTCGGCGAGCAGTACTTC. It translates to CASRDRLGEQYF. V usage is TRBV6-5 and J usage is TRBJ2-7; possibly TRBD1 for D (6 bases). The V end lost 6 bases, the J end lost 6 bases, and 12 bases lay between the germline ends. CDR1 is MNHEY, CDR2 SVGAGI, per germline. The CDR3 spans 12 residues.

This clone was observed a few times. The chain joins TRBV19 to TRBJ1-3, with D uncertain. V lost 4 bases and J lost 4, with 23 bases in between. CDR1 is LNHDA and CDR2 is SQIVND in the germline V gene (reference sequence). This CDR3 contains 18 residues. CDR3 coding DNA: TGTGCCAGTAGTACCCTGGGGATGACATCCCTATTGGGAAACACCATATATTTT. Amino acid sequence: CASSTLGMTSLLGNTIYF.

This clone has a handful of counts. V usage is TRBV19 and J usage is TRBJ2-1; tentative D call: TRBD2 (7 bases). The CDR3 length is 16 residues. The V end was cut by 5 bases, the J end by 1 base, with 15 bases between. CDR1 and CDR2 (germline): LNHDA, SQIVND (reference sequence). CDR3 amino acids: CASSRLGGRSYNEQFF. The CDR3 nucleotides are TGTGCCAGTAGTCGCCTGGGGGGGCGTTCCTACAATGAGCAGTTCTTC. The full variable domain, rest sourced from reference TRBV19 and TRBJ2-1, is DGGITQSPKYLFRKEGQNVTLSCEQNLNHDAMYWYRQDPGQGLRLIYYSQIVNDFQKGDIAEGYSVSREKKESFPLTVTSAQKNPTAFYLCASSRLGGRSYNEQFFGPGTRLTVL.

The chain combines TRBV25-1 with TRBJ2-1; the D is unclear. Trimming pared 6 bases from V and 7 bases from J, leaving 16 bases between. Germline V gene lookup returns CDR1 MGHDK and CDR2 SYGVNS. This CDR3 has 14 residues. The CDR3 is CASRAQNLLNEQFF. CDR3 in DNA: TGTGCCAGCAGAGCCCAAAATCTTTTGAATGAGCAGTTCTTC.

This chain's CDR3 is CATSTDRGYWVNTEAFF. CDR3 in DNA: TGTGCCACCAGCACTGACAGGGGGTACTGGGTGAACACTGAAGCTTTCTTT. V gene TRBV15 combines with J gene TRBJ1-1; 9 bases match TRBD1. The CDR3 spans 17 residues. The junction had 9 bases not matched to a gene; V was cut back by 4 bases and J by 0 bases. CDR1 and CDR2 (germline): LNHNV, YYDKDF (reference sequence).